This TCR beta chain was sequenced for a study of blood T cell repertoires in COVID-19. With 0 bases clipped from V and 3 bases from J, the junction kept 4 bases outside the gene matches. Looked up from germline, CDR1 is SGHRS and CDR2 is YFSETQ. The CDR3 has 15 amino acids. The repertoire was sequenced with immunoSEQ multiplex PCR; TCRdb's copy has only in-frame clones and lacks some. Among approximately 220,000 clones listed, 65% to 85% were seen once. The sequence derives from a woman older than 75 with acute or convalescent COVID-19. This chain connects TRBV5-1 to TRBJ2-7, with 9 bases aligning to TRBD1. The sample comprised peripheral blood. In DNA form, the CDR3 reads TGCGCCAGCAGCTTGGGGACAGGGGAGATCTACGAGCAGTACTTC. Amino acid sequence: CASSLGTGEIYEQYF. The full variable domain, with the rest looked up from reference TRBV5-1 and TRBJ2-7, is KAGVTQTPRYLIKTRGQQVTLSCSPISGHRSVSWYQQTPGQGLQFLFEYFSETQRNKGNFPGRFSGRQFSNSRSEMNVSTLELGDSALYLCASSLGTGEIYEQYFGPGTRLTVT.